These 28 T cell receptor beta chains share one sample of origin, sequenced in a study of T cell repertoires in cytomegalovirus infection. A single record per CDR3 protein comes from TCRdb applying MiXCR to the reads. The table shows about 360,000 distinct CDR3 sequences, with 18% occurring only once. The sample consisted of PBMCs. The receptors were gathered from a human donor in good health (CMV status not recorded). Some clones in this sample may be carry-over from other donors' samples.

This clonotype was counted at least ten times. The J gene is TRBJ2-1, the V gene TRBV7-2, with D possibly matching TRBD1 (5 bases). Trimming took off 3 bases at V and 4 bases at J, with 13 bases between the two ends. The germline gives CDR1 SGHTA, CDR2 FQGNSA. There are 15 residues in the CDR3. The CDR3 region is CASSFRQGEYNEQFF. CDR3 sequence (DNA): TGTGCCAGCAGCTTCCGGCAGGGCGAATACAATGAGCAGTTCTTC.

This clonotype has a handful of counts. The V gene is TRBV6-2 or TRBV6-3, the J gene TRBJ2-7, with 8 bases that match TRBD2. V lost 6 bases and J lost 3; bases outside the gene matches: 4. CDR3 length: 13 residues. Per germline, CDR1 MNHEY and CDR2 SVGEGT. The DNA for the CDR3 is TGTGCCAGCAGCCACAGCGGGGGCTACGAGCAGTACTTC. It encodes CASSHSGGYEQYF.

The genes are TRBV5-1 and TRBJ2-7; no clear D gene. The CDR3 consists of 13 residues. The germline V gene encodes CDR1 SGHRS and CDR2 YFSETQ. V gave up 0 bases and J gave up 2 bases, with 6 bases separating them. This chain's CDR3 is CASSLATPYEQYF. CDR3 in DNA: TGCGCCAGCAGCTTGGCTACCCCCTACGAGCAGTACTTC.

This chain links TRBV5-4 with TRBJ2-2; D perhaps matches TRBD2 (5 bases). This CDR3 contains 16 residues. The germline CDR1 and CDR2 sequences are SGHNT and YYREEE (reference sequence). Trimming removed 6 bases from V and 2 bases from J, with 17 bases in between. The CDR3 here is CASNSKPGSNTGELFF. The CDR3 nucleotides are TGTGCCAGCAACTCAAAACCGGGATCCAACACCGGGGAGCTGTTTTTT.

The chain carries TRBV7-2 and TRBJ2-3; D not certain. The CDR3 is 16 amino acids. CDR1 is SGHTA, CDR2 FQGNSA, per germline. Trimming took off 4 bases at V and 1 base at J, with 15 bases between the two ends. The DNA of the CDR3 is TGTGCCAGCAGCTCAGTTTTCTGGGCTGGCACAGATACGCAGTATTTT. This translates into CASSSVFWAGTDTQYF.

This clonotype came up many times. The chain uses TRBV7-2 and TRBJ2-5, with no clear D. The CDR3 extends over 14 amino acids. Trimming removed 6 bases from V and 1 base from J, with 12 bases in between. Germline values: CDR1 SGHTA, CDR2 FQGNSA. The chain's CDR3 is CASRSNWLQETQYF. The CDR3 DNA reads as TGTGCCAGCAGGTCCAACTGGCTCCAAGAGACCCAGTACTTC.

V usage is TRBV12-3 or TRBV12-4 and J usage is TRBJ1-1; D remains unclear. V was shortened by 6 bases and J by 1 base, with 12 bases between the two germline ends. This CDR3 is built from 14 residues. In nucleotides, the CDR3 is TGTGCCAGCAGCTCCGGGATTTCGAACACTGAAGCTTTCTTT. Protein: CASSSGISNTEAFF.

This clonotype was recorded at least ten times. V is TRBV7-2 and J is TRBJ2-3; D might be TRBD1 (6 bases). Germline V gene sequence: CDR1 SGHTA, CDR2 FQGNSA. The ends were cut back, 2 bases at V and 4 bases at J, with 10 bases in the middle. CDR3 length equals 14 residues. CDR3 protein: CASSLRTAADTQYF. DNA of the CDR3: TGTGCCAGCAGCTTACGGACAGCCGCAGATACGCAGTATTTT.

V gene TRBV7-2 combines with J gene TRBJ2-7; weak D call: TRBD1 (5 bases). Germline-derived CDR1 and CDR2 are SGHTA and FQGNSA. The CDR3 spans 15 residues. V lost 2 bases and J 2 bases, leaving 13 bases between the germline ends. The CDR3 DNA reads as TGTGCCAGCAGCTTAACCCCCGACAGTCCCTACGAGCAGTACTTC. It specifies CASSLTPDSPYEQYF.

This clonotype was observed a few times. The chain is built from TRBV30 and TRBJ1-2; 11 nucleotides line up with TRBD1. The junction had 9 bases not matched to a gene; V was cut back by 4 bases and J by 8 bases. The CDR3 is 14 amino acids. Germline lookup yields CDR1 GTSNPN and CDR2 SVGIG (reference sequence). CDR3 in DNA: TGTGCCTGGAATGGACAGGGGGCAATCCGGGGCTACACCTTC. Protein: CAWNGQGAIRGYTF.

J is TRBJ2-3 and V is TRBV6-1, with D uncertain. The CDR3 contains 13 residues. Trimming left V 6 bases short and J 3 bases short, with 10 bases between. Germline V gene data show CDR1 as MNHNS and CDR2 as SASEGT. CDR3 in amino acids: CASRVTITDTQYF. CDR3 DNA: TGTGCCAGCAGGGTGACGATTACAGATACGCAGTATTTT.

The chain links TRBV2 to TRBJ1-3; perhaps TRBD1 as D (6 bases). Germline CDR1 and CDR2: SNHLY and FYNNEI. Deletions cut 3 bases from V and 8 bases from J, with 14 bases between. The CDR3 totals 14 residues. CDR3 residues: CASSDRFSGDTIYF. CDR3 in DNA: TGTGCCAGCAGTGACAGGTTTTCAGGGGACACCATATATTTT.

The chain is built from TRBV10-3 and TRBJ2-1; 9 nucleotides line up with TRBD2. V trimming: 7 bases; J trimming: 4 bases; junction bases outside the gene matches: 8. The CDR3 runs 15 residues. Looked up from germline, CDR1 is ENHRY and CDR2 is SYGVKD. In nucleotides, the CDR3 is TGTGCCATCACCCTAGAGACTAGCGGATACAATGAGCAGTTCTTC. Its protein is CAITLETSGYNEQFF.

This clonotype was counted a single time. The chain employs TRBV7-8 and TRBJ2-5; D might be TRBD1 (5 bases). The CDR3 spans 16 residues. Germline CDR1 and CDR2: SGHVS and FQNEAQ. V lost 3 bases and J 6 bases, leaving 20 bases between the germline ends. As DNA, the CDR3 is TGTGCCAGCAGCTTCCCGTGGGGCAGTCCCCCGCAGACCCAGTACTTC. It translates to CASSFPWGSPPQTQYF.

This clonotype was counted between two and nine times. This chain uses TRBV7-9 with TRBJ2-1; TRBD2 matches at 14 bases. The CDR3 is 16 residues long. The V gene's germline CDR1 is SEHNR and CDR2 FQNEAQ (reference sequence). After removal of 5 bases from V and 7 bases from J, the junction contained 7 bases not matched to a gene. The CDR3 nucleotides are TGTGCCAGCAGCACTAGGACTAGCGGGAGGATGAATGAGCAGTTCTTC. This encodes CASSTRTSGRMNEQFF. The full variable domain, in which reference TRBV7-9 and TRBJ2-1 provide the parts outside the CDR3, is DTGVSQNPRHKITKRGQNVTFRCDPISEHNRLYWYRQTLGQGPEFLTYFQNEAQLEKSRLLSDRFSAERPKGSFSTLEIQRTEQGDSAMYLCASSTRTSGRMNEQFFGPGTRLTVL.

This clonotype was seen a few times. The chain has TRBV20-1 and TRBJ2-3; 12 nucleotides match TRBD2. The CDR3 length is 16 residues. CDR1 and CDR2 (germline): DFQATT, SNEGSKA (reference sequence). V lost 3 bases, J lost 0 bases, and 4 bases stayed unmatched. The CDR3 reads CSASYGLAGSTDTQYF. DNA of the CDR3: TGCAGTGCTAGTTACGGACTAGCGGGAAGCACAGATACGCAGTATTTT.

This clonotype was found many times. The chain recombines TRBV4-2 with TRBJ1-4; possibly TRBD1 for D (6 bases). With 1 base removed from V and 7 bases from J, the gap between germline ends came to 16 bases. Germline CDR1 and CDR2: LGHNA and YNFKEQ. The CDR3 is made up of 16 amino acids. Written as DNA, the CDR3 is TGTGCCAGCAGCCAAGCCCAAACAGGGTTGGGTGAAAAACTGTTTTTT. Its protein is CASSQAQTGLGEKLFF.

This clonotype was detected ten times or more. The chain recombines TRBV10-3 with TRBJ2-1, with 7 bases lining up with TRBD2. V lost 7 bases, J lost 5 bases, and 8 bases stayed unmatched. Germline-derived CDR1 and CDR2 are ENHRY and SYGVKD. The CDR3 is made up of 14 amino acids. The DNA of the CDR3 is TGTGCCATCAATTACGGGGGGAGAGACAATGAGCAGTTCTTC. Translated: CAINYGGRDNEQFF.

This clonotype was seen more than once but under ten times. The V call is TRBV20-1, the J call TRBJ2-7; 10 positions agree with TRBD2. Germline V gives CDR1 DFQATT, CDR2 SNEGSKA (reference sequence). This CDR3 contains 13 residues. The V segment lost 3 bases and the J segment 4 bases; nucleotides outside the gene matches: 3. CDR3 sequence reads: CSARASGGYEQYF. DNA for the CDR3: TGCAGTGCTAGGGCTAGCGGGGGATACGAGCAGTACTTC.

The chain joins TRBV12-3 or TRBV12-4 to TRBJ1-6, with 9 nucleotides matching TRBD1. The CDR3 covers 15 residues. V shed 5 bases and J 7 bases; nucleotides not matched to a gene: 6. This chain's CDR3 is CASSTQGAQNSPLHF. The CDR3, as DNA: TGTGCCAGCAGTACACAGGGGGCTCAGAATTCACCCCTCCACTTT.

This clonotype appeared once. The rearrangement uses TRBV5-1 and TRBJ2-1; 9 bases align to TRBD2. V trimming: 2 bases; J trimming: 3 bases; junction bases outside the gene matches: 3. The CDR3 has 15 residues. The V gene's germline CDR1 is SGHRS and CDR2 YFSETQ. The CDR3 spells CASSFSGGDYNEQFF. For the CDR3, the DNA is TGCGCCAGCAGCTTTAGCGGGGGAGACTACAATGAGCAGTTCTTC.

This clonotype was observed a handful of times. The CDR3 DNA follows: TGTGCCAGCAGCCGCGGCGGGGGGGCCTACACCGGGGAGCTGTTTTTT. Protein: CASSRGGGAYTGELFF. V and J are TRBV7-9 and TRBJ2-2, with 9 nucleotides matching TRBD2. The ends lost 5 bases at V and 3 bases at J; junction bases unmatched: 7. This CDR3 region has 16 residues. CDR1 SEHNR and CDR2 FQNEAQ come from the germline V gene (reference sequence).

The genes are TRBV28 and TRBJ1-1; D is uncertain. This CDR3 has 12 residues. Germline V gives CDR1 MDHEN, CDR2 SYDVKM. V shed 6 bases and J shed 4 bases, with 9 bases lying between them. The CDR3 region is CASRSGFTEAFF. The CDR3 nucleotides are TGTGCCAGCAGGTCGGGGTTCACTGAAGCTTTCTTT.

Note on this clonotype: Just one base apart from a much larger clone, this may be a read error. The chain uses TRBV4-1 and TRBJ2-5; 9 nucleotides agree with TRBD2. This CDR3 is built from 15 residues. Germline CDR1 and CDR2: MGHRA and YSYEKL. The CDR3 sequence: CASSQLGLATETQHF. The DNA of the CDR3 is TGCGCCAGCAGCCAATTGGGACTAGCTACGGAGACCCAGCACTTC.

The sample holds a few counts of this clonotype. J is TRBJ2-5 and V is TRBV19, with D maybe TRBD2 (5 bases). The V and J ends lost 5 bases and 1 base respectively, with 8 bases between them. The germline V gene has CDR1 LNHDA and CDR2 SQIVND (reference sequence). This CDR3 is built from 13 residues. The CDR3 spells CASSRLLQETQYF. The CDR3 nucleotides read TGTGCCAGTAGTCGACTACTCCAAGAGACCCAGTACTTC. Full variable domain (remainder filled in from reference TRBV19 and TRBJ2-5): DGGITQSPKYLFRKEGQNVTLSCEQNLNHDAMYWYRQDPGQGLRLIYYSQIVNDFQKGDIAEGYSVSREKKESFPLTVTSAQKNPTAFYLCASSRLLQETQYFGPGTRLLVL.

This clonotype was recorded many times. The J gene is TRBJ2-7, the V gene TRBV5-6; TRBD2 aligns across 8 bases. Germline assignment: CDR1 SGHDT and CDR2 YYEEEE. V shed 0 bases, J shed 3 bases, and the junction held 8 bases outside the gene matches. This CDR3 contains 16 residues. CDR3: CASSLAVSGRIYEQYF. The CDR3 bases are TGTGCCAGCAGCTTGGCCGTGAGCGGGAGAATCTACGAGCAGTACTTC. Full variable domain (outside the CDR3, taken from reference TRBV5-6 and TRBJ2-7): DAGVTQSPTHLIKTRGQQVTLRCSPKSGHDTVSWYQQALGQGPQFIFQYYEEEERQRGNFPDRFSGHQFPNYSSELNVNALLLGDSALYLCASSLAVSGRIYEQYFGPGTRLTVT.

This clonotype has a handful of counts. The CDR3 DNA reads as TGCGCCAGCAGCCAAGATGCCCCTCGCAGCGGGGGCAACAATGAGCAGTTCTTC. This encodes CASSQDAPRSGGNNEQFF. J is TRBJ2-1 and V is TRBV4-3; TRBD2 matches 8 bases. The junction had 12 bases not matched to a gene; V was cut back by 0 bases and J by 5 bases. CDR3 length: 18 amino acids. In germline, CDR1 is LGHNA, CDR2 YSLEER.

This clonotype was observed a handful of times. The chain joins TRBV7-6 to TRBJ1-2; D might be TRBD1 (6 bases). V was pared by 7 bases and J by 8 bases, with 14 bases between. Looked up from germline, CDR1 is SGHVS and CDR2 is FNYEAQ. The CDR3 has 12 residues. The CDR3 nucleotides read TGTGCCAGCACGCGAACAGGGAGAGGCTACACCTTC. It yields the protein CASTRTGRGYTF.